Listed below are T cell receptor beta chains from one sample, sequenced in a study of post-analysis software for immune sequencing data. TCRdb re-called the PCR reads through MiXCR, storing one row per CDR3 protein. Here the sample spans 450,000 or so distinct CDR3 sequences, approximately 45% being singletons. The source material was blood. These receptors were collected from a girl aged 10-17 years with multiple sclerosis. The CDR3 runs from the conserved cysteine through the conserved F or W. Fields, in order: clone size, D gene, J gene, V gene, CDR3 protein, CDR3 DNA. D genes are given only for firm matches. The listing skips clone size in some rows; elsewhere it reads once, few, many or a size class.

size: NA; D: TRBD1; J: TRBJ2-3; V: TRBV7-9; CDR3: CASSLGDRGFGGTQYF; DNA: TGTGCCAGCAGCTTAGGGGACAGGGGGTTCGGAGGTACGCAGTATTTT
size: once; D: TRBD1; J: TRBJ1-1; V: TRBV27; CDR3: CASSSLTGGGGTEAFF; DNA: TGTGCCAGCAGTTCACTTACAGGGGGCGGGGGCACTGAAGCTTTCTTT
size: NA; D: NA; J: TRBJ2-3; V: TRBV20-1; CDR3: CSARVGPSSLTTQYF; DNA: TGCAGTGCTAGAGTCGGACCTAGCAGCCTCACTACGCAGTATTTT
size: NA; D: NA; J: TRBJ1-5; V: TRBV20-1; CDR3: CSASSWGDRRTFNQPQHF; DNA: TGCAGTGCTAGCTCCTGGGGAGACAGGCGTACATTCAATCAGCCCCAGCATTTT
size: NA; D: TRBD1; J: TRBJ2-1; V: TRBV29-1; CDR3: CSVVRDSSHNEQFF; DNA: TGCAGCGTGGTCCGGGACAGCTCCCACAATGAGCAGTTCTTC
size: once; D: NA; J: TRBJ1-6; V: TRBV20-1; CDR3: CSARGPVNSPLHF; DNA: TGCAGTGCTCGGGGTCCGGTTAATTCACCCCTCCACTTT
size: NA; D: TRBD2; J: TRBJ2-1; V: TRBV27; CDR3: CASSLAGGSHEQFF; DNA: TGTGCCAGCAGTTTAGCGGGAGGGTCGCATGAGCAGTTCTTC
size: NA; D: NA; J: TRBJ2-7; V: TRBV12-3/TRBV12-4; CDR3: CASSLGDRRPYEQYF; DNA: TGTGCCAGCAGTTTGGGAGACCGACGCCCCTACGAGCAGTACTTC
size: NA; D: NA; J: TRBJ2-7; V: TRBV3-1; CDR3: CASSQDFLGVQQYF; DNA: TGTGCCAGCAGCCAAGATTTTTTGGGGGTACAGCAGTACTTC
size: NA; D: TRBD2; J: TRBJ2-1; V: TRBV10-3; CDR3: CAIFRGGNRLAAHNEQFF; DNA: TGTGCCATCTTTCGGGGCGGAAATAGACTAGCGGCCCACAATGAGCAGTTCTTC
size: NA; D: TRBD1; J: TRBJ1-1; V: TRBV3-1; CDR3: CASSHTTGARGAFF; DNA: TGTGCCAGCAGCCATACGACAGGGGCGAGGGGAGCTTTCTTT
size: NA; D: TRBD1; J: TRBJ2-5; V: TRBV29-1; CDR3: CSEKTGQGSPYGQYF; DNA: TGCAGCGAAAAAACGGGACAGGGGTCTCCTTACGGGCAGTACTTC
size: few; D: NA; J: TRBJ2-3; V: TRBV6-5; CDR3: CASSSQEGRTDTQYF; DNA: TGTGCCAGCAGTAGTCAGGAGGGGCGGACAGATACGCAGTATTTT
size: few; D: NA; J: TRBJ2-7; V: TRBV20-1; CDR3: CSASQQVYAYEQYF; DNA: TGCAGTGCTAGTCAACAGGTATATGCCTACGAGCAGTACTTC
size: few; D: TRBD1; J: TRBJ2-7; V: TRBV6-5; CDR3: CASSYLGQDGYEQYF; DNA: TGTGCCAGCAGTTACCTTGGACAGGATGGCTACGAGCAGTACTTC
size: NA; D: NA; J: TRBJ2-7; V: TRBV27; CDR3: CASSLREFGYEQYF; DNA: TGTGCCAGCAGTTTACGGGAGTTCGGCTACGAGCAGTACTTC
size: NA; D: TRBD2; J: TRBJ2-1; V: TRBV4-3; CDR3: CASSQDPGSGGSDEQFF; DNA: TGCGCCAGCAGCCAAGATCCTGGGAGCGGGGGGTCCGATGAGCAGTTCTTC
size: once; D: TRBD2; J: TRBJ2-3; V: TRBV7-6; CDR3: CASSHTGTSGGVGTDTQYF; DNA: TGTGCCAGCAGCCATACCGGGACTAGCGGAGGAGTAGGGACAGATACGCAGTATTTT
size: NA; D: TRBD1; J: TRBJ1-2; V: TRBV7-2; CDR3: CASSLEGTGPPTRGYTF; DNA: TGTGCCAGCAGCTTAGAGGGGACAGGGCCCCCGACCCGCGGCTACACCTTC
size: few; D: NA; J: TRBJ2-1; V: TRBV7-9; CDR3: CASSFVRVGSLTYNEQFF; DNA: TGTGCCAGCAGCTTCGTCAGGGTAGGGTCACTCACCTACAATGAGCAGTTCTTC
size: NA; D: TRBD1; J: TRBJ1-2; V: TRBV7-2; CDR3: CASVATGVGGYTF; DNA: TGTGCCAGCGTAGCGACAGGGGTTGGGGGCTACACCTTC
size: NA; D: TRBD2; J: TRBJ2-1; V: TRBV20-1; CDR3: CSATREAGAGEQFF; DNA: TGCAGTGCCACGCGGGAAGCGGGAGCGGGCGAGCAGTTCTTC
size: NA; D: NA; J: TRBJ2-7; V: TRBV29-1; CDR3: CSVKGLGSSYEQYF; DNA: TGCAGCGTTAAGGGCCTCGGATCCTCCTACGAGCAGTACTTC
size: NA; D: TRBD1; J: TRBJ1-2; V: TRBV7-2; CDR3: CASSPGTVLYGYTF; DNA: TGTGCCAGCAGCCCAGGGACAGTCCTCTATGGCTACACCTTC
size: few; D: TRBD2; J: TRBJ2-1; V: TRBV20-1; CDR3: CSARDFKGLAGGSSYNEQFF; DNA: TGCAGTGCTAGAGATTTTAAAGGACTAGCGGGAGGAAGCTCCTACAATGAGCAGTTCTTC
size: NA; D: NA; J: TRBJ2-7; V: TRBV12-3/TRBV12-4; CDR3: CASSLDSLPYEQYF; DNA: TGTGCCAGCAGCCTAGACAGTCTTCCCTACGAGCAGTACTTC
size: NA; D: TRBD2; J: TRBJ2-1; V: TRBV7-2; CDR3: CASSFRRSGRTNEQFF; DNA: TGTGCCAGCAGCTTTCGGCGTAGCGGGAGAACCAATGAGCAGTTCTTC
size: NA; D: TRBD2; J: TRBJ2-3; V: TRBV13; CDR3: CASSLVPGGASGRSTDTQYF; DNA: TGTGCCAGCAGCTTAGTACCAGGAGGGGCTAGCGGGAGGAGCACAGATACGCAGTATTTT
size: NA; D: NA; J: TRBJ2-1; V: TRBV4-1; CDR3: CASSQDPREFYNEQFF; DNA: TGCGCCAGCAGCCAAGATCCGAGGGAGTTTTACAATGAGCAGTTCTTC
size: few; D: NA; J: TRBJ2-7; V: TRBV6-5; CDR3: CASSYSARNSYEQYF; DNA: TGTGCCAGCAGTTACTCGGCCAGGAACTCCTACGAGCAGTACTTC
size: few; D: NA; J: TRBJ1-2; V: TRBV7-2; CDR3: CASSSSWDYGYTF; DNA: TGTGCCAGCAGCTCAAGCTGGGACTATGGCTACACCTTC
size: NA; D: NA; J: TRBJ2-5; V: TRBV11-2; CDR3: CASSLSPGTRGLQETQYF; DNA: TGTGCCAGCAGCTTGAGCCCCGGGACAAGGGGCCTCCAAGAGACCCAGTACTTC
size: few; D: NA; J: TRBJ1-2; V: TRBV28; CDR3: CASRHPRGSVGGYTF; DNA: TGTGCCAGCAGGCATCCCAGGGGATCCGTCGGGGGCTACACCTTC
size: NA; D: TRBD2; J: TRBJ2-1; V: TRBV2; CDR3: CASSDGGWEYNEQFF; DNA: TGTGCCAGCAGTGACGGGGGGTGGGAGTACAATGAGCAGTTCTTC
size: NA; D: TRBD1; J: TRBJ2-3; V: TRBV5-1; CDR3: CASSFQQGARTDTQYF; DNA: TGCGCCAGCAGTTTTCAACAGGGGGCGCGAACAGATACGCAGTATTTT
size: few; D: TRBD2; J: TRBJ2-1; V: TRBV20-1; CDR3: CSAPRGLAGYDEQFF; DNA: TGCAGTGCTCCACGCGGACTAGCGGGTTATGATGAGCAGTTCTTC
size: NA; D: NA; J: TRBJ1-2; V: TRBV29-1; CDR3: CSVEDYGYTF; DNA: TGCAGCGTTGAAGACTATGGCTACACCTTC
size: few; D: NA; J: TRBJ2-7; V: TRBV5-1; CDR3: CASSTPGPEYEQYF; DNA: TGCGCCAGCAGTACACCGGGGCCTGAGTACGAGCAGTACTTC
size: NA; D: TRBD1; J: TRBJ2-7; V: TRBV12-3/TRBV12-4; CDR3: CASSFTGGTVEQYF; DNA: TGTGCCAGCAGTTTTACAGGGGGCACGGTCGAGCAGTACTTC
size: NA; D: NA; J: TRBJ2-5; V: TRBV29-1; CDR3: CSVEDRGAQETQYF; DNA: TGCAGCGTTGAAGATCGGGGAGCTCAAGAGACCCAGTACTTC
size: NA; D: NA; J: TRBJ2-6; V: TRBV6-2/TRBV6-3; CDR3: CASSYAAGGANVLTF; DNA: TGTGCCAGCAGTTACGCGGCAGGGGGGGCCAACGTCCTGACTTTC
size: NA; D: TRBD2; J: TRBJ2-3; V: TRBV28; CDR3: CASTFGGSRTDTQYF; DNA: TGTGCCAGCACCTTTGGCGGGAGTCGTACAGATACGCAGTATTTT
size: NA; D: NA; J: TRBJ1-2; V: TRBV5-8; CDR3: CASSRNRDDGYTF; DNA: TGTGCCAGCAGCCGAAACAGGGATGACGGCTACACCTTC
size: NA; D: NA; J: TRBJ1-1; V: TRBV6-5; CDR3: CASRVGGLTEAFF; DNA: TGTGCCAGCAGAGTAGGGGGTCTTACTGAAGCTTTCTTT
size: NA; D: TRBD2; J: TRBJ2-1; V: TRBV29-1; CDR3: CNARTSGTAYNEQFF; DNA: TGCAACGCCCGGACTAGCGGGACCGCCTACAATGAGCAGTTCTTC
size: NA; D: TRBD2; J: TRBJ2-1; V: TRBV7-9; CDR3: CASSLRLAGGLNEQFF; DNA: TGTGCCAGCAGCTTACGACTAGCGGGAGGCCTTAATGAGCAGTTCTTC
size: NA; D: NA; J: TRBJ2-1; V: TRBV18; CDR3: CASTSSIRNLDEQFF; DNA: TGTGCCAGCACCAGTTCAATTCGAAATCTCGATGAGCAGTTCTTC
size: NA; D: TRBD2; J: TRBJ2-7; V: TRBV20-1; CDR3: CSARDWTSGSPNEQYF; DNA: TGCAGTGCTAGAGATTGGACTAGCGGGAGCCCCAACGAGCAGTACTTC
size: NA; D: TRBD2; J: TRBJ2-7; V: TRBV20-1; CDR3: CSARDILAGAYEQYF; DNA: TGCAGTGCTAGAGATATACTAGCGGGGGCCTACGAGCAGTACTTC
size: NA; D: TRBD1; J: TRBJ1-2; V: TRBV28; CDR3: CASRTGTGGYGYTF; DNA: TGTGCCAGCCGAACCGGGACAGGGGGTTACGGGTACACCTTC
size: NA; D: NA; J: TRBJ2-4; V: TRBV10-2; CDR3: CASSESNPAKNIQYF; DNA: TGCGCCAGCAGTGAGTCGAACCCAGCCAAAAACATTCAGTACTTC
size: NA; D: NA; J: TRBJ2-1; V: TRBV28; CDR3: CASSSDTKGPYEQFF; DNA: TGTGCCAGCAGCTCGGACACAAAAGGGCCATATGAGCAGTTCTTC
size: few; D: NA; J: TRBJ2-7; V: TRBV20-1; CDR3: CSAREIVQRLYEQYF; DNA: TGCAGTGCTAGAGAAATTGTACAGAGACTCTACGAGCAGTACTTC